The clone carrying this TCR beta chain was counted ten times or more. Its specificity is not known. The germline gives CDR1 DFQATT, CDR2 SNEGSKA (reference sequence). V was pared by 0 bases and J by 12 bases, with 24 bases between. The CDR3 extends over 16 amino acids. The data were taken from a study of neurological immune-mediated disorders. The study, taken as a whole, reports: Falling below healthy controls, multiple sclerosis showed the least TCR clonal expansion, while HTLV-1-associated myelopathy showed the most.

Each CDR3 protein is one row after TCRdb ran MiXCR on the 5' RACE reads. The sample yields some 70,000 distinct CDR3 sequences, 4.5% to 5.5% seen once. This chain uses TRBV20-1 with TRBJ2-1; the D gene is possibly TRBD2 (5 bases). The receptor's source is a man aged 25-40 years with multiple sclerosis. The sequencing input was PBMCs. CDR3 region: CSARDSSRSVDRGQFF. For the CDR3, the DNA is TGCAGTGCTAGAGATTCTTCCCGCTCTGTGGATCGGGGGCAGTTCTTC.